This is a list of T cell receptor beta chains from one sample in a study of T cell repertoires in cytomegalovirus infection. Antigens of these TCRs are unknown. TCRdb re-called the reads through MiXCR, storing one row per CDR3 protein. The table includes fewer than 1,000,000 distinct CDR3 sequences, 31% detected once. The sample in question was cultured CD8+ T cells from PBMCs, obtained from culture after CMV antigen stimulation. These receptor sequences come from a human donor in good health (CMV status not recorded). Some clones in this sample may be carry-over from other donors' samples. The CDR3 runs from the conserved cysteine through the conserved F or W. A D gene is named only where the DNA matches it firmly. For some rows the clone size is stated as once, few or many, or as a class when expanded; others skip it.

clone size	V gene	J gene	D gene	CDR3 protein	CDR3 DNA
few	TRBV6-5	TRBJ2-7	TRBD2	CASSYSQGGTYEQYF	TGTGCCAGCAGTTACTCCCAGGGAGGGACCTACGAGCAGTACTTC
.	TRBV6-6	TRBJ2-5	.	CASSYGRGVEETQYF	TGTGCCAGCAGTTACGGCAGGGGAGTGGAAGAGACCCAGTACTTC
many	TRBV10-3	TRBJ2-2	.	CAISERQANTGELFF	TGTGCCATCAGTGAACGACAGGCGAACACCGGGGAGCTGTTTTTT
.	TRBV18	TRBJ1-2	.	CASSLPTANYGYTF	TGTGCCAGCTCACTTCCGACAGCTAACTATGGCTACACCTTC
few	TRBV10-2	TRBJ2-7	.	CASRQGGEQYF	TGCGCCAGCAGGCAGGGAGGCGAGCAGTACTTC
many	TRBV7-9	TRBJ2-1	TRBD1	CASKRQGFYNEQFF	TGTGCCAGCAAGCGACAGGGGTTCTACAATGAGCAGTTCTTC
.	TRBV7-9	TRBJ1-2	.	CASSLGGVEGYTF	TGTGCCAGCAGCTTAGGGGGGGTAGAAGGCTACACCTTC
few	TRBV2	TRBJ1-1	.	CARHEWNTEAFF	TGTGCCAGGCATGAATGGAACACTGAAGCTTTCTTT
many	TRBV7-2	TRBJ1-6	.	CASSLWTVLNSPLHF	TGTGCCAGCAGCTTATGGACGGTTTTAAATTCACCCCTCCACTTT
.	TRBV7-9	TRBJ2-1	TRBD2	CASSLERGGDNEQFF	TGTGCCAGCAGCTTAGAGCGGGGGGGCGACAATGAGCAGTTCTTC
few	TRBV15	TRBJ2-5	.	CATSSGETQYF	TGTGCCACCAGCAGCGGAGAGACCCAGTACTTC
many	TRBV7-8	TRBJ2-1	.	CASSLEGGRSSYNEQFF	TGTGCCAGCAGCTTAGAGGGTGGACGGAGCTCCTACAATGAGCAGTTCTTC
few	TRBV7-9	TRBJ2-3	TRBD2	CASSLTSGGDNTDTQYF	TGTGCCAGCAGCTTGACTAGCGGGGGTGACAACACAGATACGCAGTATTTT
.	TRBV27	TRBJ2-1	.	CASSLLGQGDEQFF	TGTGCCAGCAGTTTGTTGGGGCAAGGCGATGAGCAGTTCTTC
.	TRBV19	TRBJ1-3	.	CASSIWAAGNTIYF	TGTGCCAGTAGTATTTGGGCAGCTGGAAACACCATATATTTT
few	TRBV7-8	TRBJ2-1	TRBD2	CASSPYGLAGEQFF	TGTGCCAGCAGCCCATACGGACTAGCGGGCGAGCAGTTCTTC